This entry lists 22 T cell receptor beta chains sequenced from one sample in a study of blood T cell repertoires in COVID-19 (dated by TCRdb to 2020 to 2022). The method behind the library was the immunoSEQ multiplex PCR assay. TCRdb mirrors the immuneACCESS table, restricted to in-frame sequences. Some clones are absent from its copies; in checked studies, under half trace to an unresolved V gene, and the reason for the others is unknown. The sample yields approximately 240,000 clones; about 90% were counted once. Around 6% of the sample is held by the ten biggest clonotypes. Sequenced: PBMCs or T cells enriched from blood (not recorded which). The origin of the receptors is a woman aged 30 to 39 with acute COVID-19.

J is TRBJ1-6 and V is TRBV28, with no clear D. Between the trimmed V and J ends, which lost 3 bases and 7 bases, there was a span of 13 bases. The CDR3 contains 15 residues. Germline loops: CDR1 MDHEN, CDR2 SYDVKM. The CDR3 bases are TGTGCCAGCAGTTTCGGGGTGGCAGCCAATTCACCCCTCCACTTT. Residues: CASSFGVAANSPLHF.

This rearrangement joins TRBV29-1 to TRBJ2-5; D may be TRBD2 (6 bases). V gave up 5 bases and J gave up 5 bases, with 12 bases separating them. The germline gives CDR1 SQVTM, CDR2 ANQGSEA. The length of the CDR3 is 12 residues. In DNA form, the CDR3 reads TGCAGCGTTCATGAGGGGAGGGAGACCCAGTACTTC. It is translated as CSVHEGRETQYF.

For this clone: The same CDR3 can be traced to other DNA sequences in this sample. The chain links TRBV27 to TRBJ1-5; the D gene is possibly TRBD1 (5 bases). Between the trimmed V and J ends, which lost 4 bases and 2 bases, there was a span of 9 bases. CDR1 and CDR2 (germline): MNHEY, SMNVEV (reference sequence). The CDR3 totals 14 residues. CDR3 amino acids: CASSSGTGNQPQHF. CDR3 bases: TGTGCCAGCAGTTCCGGGACTGGCAATCAGCCCCAGCATTTT.

The chain is built from TRBV10-3 and TRBJ2-6, with TRBD1 identical over 8 bases. Germline V gene sequence: CDR1 ENHRY, CDR2 SYGVKD. This CDR3 has 15 residues. Losses at the gene ends were 4 bases for V and 1 base for J; bases not matched to a gene: 0. CDR3 in DNA: TGTGCCATCAGTGGACAGGGGTCTGGGGCCAACGTCCTGACTTTC. This codes for CAISGQGSGANVLTF.

The chain combines TRBV28 with TRBJ1-1; D unclear. Germline V gene lookup returns CDR1 MDHEN and CDR2 SYDVKM. The ends were cut back, 2 bases at V and 5 bases at J, with 9 bases in the middle. The CDR3 is made up of 13 amino acids. CDR3 sequence reads: CASSLPGGTEAFF. CDR3 bases: TGTGCCAGCAGTTTACCAGGTGGGACTGAAGCTTTCTTT.

The chain links TRBV27 to TRBJ2-7; 8 positions agree with TRBD2. V trimming: 7 bases; J trimming: 2 bases; junction bases outside the gene matches: 7. CDR3 size: 14 residues. The germline gives CDR1 MNHEY, CDR2 SMNVEV (reference sequence). The CDR3 DNA sequence: TGTGCCAGCACCGCCGGGAGGGGGACCTACGAGCAGTACTTC. Protein sequence: CASTAGRGTYEQYF.

The V call is TRBV6-5, the J call TRBJ1-5, with D perhaps matching TRBD1 (5 bases). The CDR3 has 14 amino acids. Between the trimmed V and J ends, which lost 5 bases and 3 bases, there was a span of 11 bases. The V gene's germline CDR1 is MNHEY and CDR2 SVGAGI. This chain's CDR3 is CASSLHRINQPQHF. In DNA form, the CDR3 reads TGTGCCAGCAGTCTCCACAGGATCAATCAGCCCCAGCATTTT.

V and J are TRBV21-1 and TRBJ2-3; whether TRBD2, the table's D call, matches the DNA was not checked. TRBV21-1 is flagged as a pseudogene. The CDR3 consists of 18 residues. CDR3 sequence reads: CASSKGTSGRLGTDTQYF. CDR3 nucleotides: TGTGCCAGCAGCAAAGGGACTAGCGGGAGATTGGGCACAGATACGCAGTATTTT.

J is TRBJ2-3 and V is TRBV7-9; 8 bases fit TRBD2. Germline loops: CDR1 SEHNR, CDR2 FQNEAQ (reference sequence). The J segment lost 1 base and the V segment lost 4 bases, leaving 10 bases of the junction unmatched. This CDR3 spans 17 amino acids. The CDR3 spells CASSSSGTSPGTDTQYF. The CDR3 nucleotides read TGTGCCAGCAGCTCCTCCGGGACTAGTCCGGGCACAGATACGCAGTATTTT.

The V call is TRBV10-2, the J call TRBJ2-7, with D possibly TRBD2 on 6 matching bases. CDR1 and CDR2 from the germline V gene are WSHSY and SAAADI. V was pared by 6 bases and J by 1 base, with 10 bases between. The CDR3 contains 13 residues. The CDR3 here is CASRRENSYEQYF. The CDR3 DNA reads TGCGCCAGCAGACGGGAGAATTCCTACGAGCAGTACTTC.

V gene TRBV7-9 combines with J gene TRBJ1-2; 8 bases are shared with TRBD1. Germline trimming cut 3 bases from V and 6 bases from J; bases unmatched to any gene: 15. Germline-derived CDR1 and CDR2 are SEHNR and FQNEAQ (reference sequence). The CDR3 loop spans 17 amino acids. This CDR3 is CASSFDRGRRPANGYTF. CDR3 in DNA: TGTGCCAGCAGCTTCGACAGGGGCCGACGACCGGCTAATGGCTACACCTTC.

J is TRBJ2-7 and V is TRBV18, with a possible D match to TRBD2 (6 bases). CDR1 KGHSH and CDR2 LQKENI come from the germline V gene. There are 15 residues in the CDR3. V dropped 3 bases and J dropped 3 bases, with 15 bases sitting between them. CDR3: CASSPRAGRSYEQYF. CDR3 DNA sequence: TGTGCCAGCTCACCGCGGGCCGGGAGAAGCTACGAGCAGTACTTC.

V is TRBV10-3 and J is TRBJ1-2, with D possibly matching TRBD1 (5 bases). Per the germline V gene, CDR1 is ENHRY and CDR2 is SYGVKD. The V gene lost 5 bases and the J gene lost 4 bases, with 17 bases spanning the gap. The CDR3 has 15 amino acids. The CDR3 coding sequence is TGTGCCATCAGTTCGTTAGGGGTCACCAGCTATGGCTACACCTTC. Protein: CAISSLGVTSYGYTF.

CDR3 in amino acids: CAVHSGTDNSPLHF. DNA for the CDR3: TGTGCCGTTCACTCCGGGACAGATAATTCACCCCTCCACTTT. V gene TRBV10-3 combines with J gene TRBJ1-6; the match to TRBD1 covers 7 bases. The CDR3 is 14 amino acids. CDR1 ENHRY and CDR2 SYGVKD come from the germline V gene. Losses at the gene ends were 11 bases for V and 5 bases for J; bases not matched to a gene: 9.

The V and J genes are TRBV29-1 and TRBJ1-5, with TRBD1 identical over 7 bases. J was trimmed by 6 bases and V by 5 bases; bases with no gene match: 7. This CDR3 contains 13 residues. Germline-derived CDR1 and CDR2 are SQVTM and ANQGSEA. In nucleotides, the CDR3 is TGCAGCGTTCGAACAGGGGAAGGTCAGCCCCAGCATTTT. This encodes CSVRTGEGQPQHF.

V usage is TRBV5-4 and J usage is TRBJ2-1, with D unresolved. CDR3 size: 13 residues. Germline CDR1 SGHNT, CDR2 YYREEE (reference sequence). V gave up 0 bases and J gave up 5 bases, with 6 bases separating them. CDR3 nucleotides: TGTGCCAGCAGCTTGGCAATTCACAATGAGCAGTTCTTC. This translates into CASSLAIHNEQFF.

CDR3 nucleotide sequence: TGCGCCAGCAGCCAAGGAGGACTAGCGGCCTTAGATACGCAGTATTTT. Its protein product is CASSQGGLAALDTQYF. The chain joins TRBV4-3 to TRBJ2-3; TRBD2 matches 10 bases. The V and J ends lost 1 base and 5 bases, in that order; junction bases with no gene match: 6. Germline V gene sequence: CDR1 LGHNA, CDR2 YSLEER. There are 16 residues in the CDR3.

V and J are TRBV4-2 and TRBJ2-3; tentative D call: TRBD1 (5 bases). V lost 0 bases and J 5 bases, leaving 12 bases between the germline ends. Per germline, CDR1 LGHNA and CDR2 YNFKEQ. The CDR3 spans 15 residues. This CDR3 is CASSQDQGARDTQYF. The CDR3 region has the DNA TGTGCCAGCAGCCAAGACCAAGGGGCGAGAGATACGCAGTATTTT.

This clone was picked up one time. The chain employs TRBV28 and TRBJ1-4; tentative D call: TRBD1 (6 bases). V gave up 2 bases and J gave up 6 bases, with 13 bases separating them. This CDR3 has 15 residues. Germline lookup yields CDR1 MDHEN and CDR2 SYDVKM. The CDR3 nucleotides read TGTGCCAGCAGTTTAGCGGGGGCGCTTGATGAAAAACTGTTTTTT. This gives the protein CASSLAGALDEKLFF.

The chain combines TRBV6-2 or TRBV6-3 with TRBJ1-1; 8 bases fit TRBD1. After removal of 6 bases from V and 5 bases from J, the junction contained 14 bases not matched to a gene. The CDR3 length is 16 residues. The germline V gene has CDR1 MNHEY and CDR2 SVGEGT. The CDR3 loop is CASSGDRFPGMTEAFF. The CDR3 DNA is TGTGCCAGCAGCGGGGACAGGTTTCCCGGTATGACTGAAGCTTTCTTT.

The chain recombines TRBV25-1 with TRBJ2-2; possible D gene TRBD1, 6 bases. The CDR3 spans 14 residues. V shed 3 bases and J shed 3 bases, with 8 bases lying between them. Germline V gives CDR1 MGHDK, CDR2 SYGVNS. In DNA form, the CDR3 reads TGTGCCAGCAGTGAGGGGGCGCACACCGGGGAGCTGTTTTTT. The encoded protein is CASSEGAHTGELFF. Filled out from reference TRBV25-1 and TRBJ2-2, the complete variable domain reads EADIYQTPRYLVIGTGKKITLECSQTMGHDKMYWYQQDPGMELHLIHYSYGVNSTEKGDLSSESTVSRIRTEHFPLTLESARPSHTSQYLCASSEGAHTGELFFGEGSRLTVL.

The chain combines TRBV2 with TRBJ1-4, with D unclear. The CDR3 totals 13 residues. Germline CDR1 is SNHLY and CDR2 is FYNNEI. V lost 6 bases to trimming and J lost 0 bases, with 5 bases between them. The CDR3 DNA follows: TGTGCCAGCAGCGGGACAACTAATGAAAAACTGTTTTTT. This gives the protein CASSGTTNEKLFF.